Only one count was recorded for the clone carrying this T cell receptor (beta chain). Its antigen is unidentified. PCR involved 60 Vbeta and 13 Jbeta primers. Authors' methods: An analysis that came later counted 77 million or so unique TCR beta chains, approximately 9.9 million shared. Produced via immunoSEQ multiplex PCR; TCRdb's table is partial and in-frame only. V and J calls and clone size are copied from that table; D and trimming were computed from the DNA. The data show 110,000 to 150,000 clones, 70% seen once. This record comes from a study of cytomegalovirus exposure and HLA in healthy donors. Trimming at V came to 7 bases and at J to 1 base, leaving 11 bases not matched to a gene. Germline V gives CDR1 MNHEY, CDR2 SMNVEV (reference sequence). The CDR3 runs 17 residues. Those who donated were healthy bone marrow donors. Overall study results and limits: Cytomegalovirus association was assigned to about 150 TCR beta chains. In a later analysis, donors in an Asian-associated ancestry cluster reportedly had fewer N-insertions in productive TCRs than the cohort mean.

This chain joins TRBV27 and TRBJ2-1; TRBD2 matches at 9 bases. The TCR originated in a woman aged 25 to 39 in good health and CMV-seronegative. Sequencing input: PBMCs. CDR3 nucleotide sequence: TGTGCCAGCACCCCCCTTCGGCTAGCGGGGTCCTACAATGAGCAGTTCTTC. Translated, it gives CASTPLRLAGSYNEQFF.